A single sample gave rise to the 27 T cell receptor beta chains below, sequenced in a study of blood T cells in healthy people across ages. Then a second PCR, running roughly 6 to 11 cycles, was carried out with a sample-barcoded 5' primer and a J-beta primer mix. TCRdb used MiXCR to reprocess the 5' RACE reads, holding one entry per CDR3 protein. The sample includes about 1.4 million distinct CDR3 sequences, around 59% of them seen just once. The sample was blood. These TCRs come from a man aged 18 to 29 in good health.

J is TRBJ1-6 and V is TRBV3-1; D gene ambiguous. The CDR3 sequence is 15 residues long. The V and J ends lost 1 base and 8 bases respectively, with 12 bases between them. Per the germline V gene, CDR1 is LGHDT and CDR2 is YNNKEL (reference sequence). For the CDR3, the DNA is TGTGCCAGCAGCCAAGGCCACAAGAAGTATTCACCCCTCCACTTT. Translating it yields CASSQGHKKYSPLHF.

This chain connects TRBV4-3 to TRBJ2-5, with D perhaps TRBD1 or TRBD2 (6 bases each). This CDR3 spans 15 amino acids. Trimming cost V 0 bases and J 11 bases, with 19 bases left between them. Germline V gene data show CDR1 as LGHNA and CDR2 as YSLEER. This CDR3 is CASSQDSGAVDEQYF. Here the CDR3 DNA reads TGCGCCAGCAGCCAAGATTCGGGGGCCGTCGATGAGCAGTACTTC.

The chain is built from TRBV10-3 and TRBJ1-2; D is ambiguous. CDR1 is ENHRY and CDR2 is SYGVKD in the germline V gene. The germline V and J ends were trimmed by 5 bases and 4 bases, with 11 bases remaining between them. The length of the CDR3 is 13 residues. The CDR3 region is CAISFGPVYGYTF. CDR3 nucleotides: TGTGCCATCAGTTTCGGGCCAGTCTATGGCTACACCTTC.

A single count supports this clonotype. The chain carries TRBV7-9 and TRBJ2-3, with 8 bases identical to TRBD1. Germline V gene data show CDR1 as SEHNR and CDR2 as FQNEAQ (reference sequence). This CDR3 has 14 amino acids. V lost 5 bases and J lost 7; bases outside the gene matches: 8. CDR3 in amino acids: CASSVLARGHTQYF. The CDR3 DNA is TGTGCCAGCAGCGTATTGGCCAGGGGGCATACGCAGTATTTT. Supplemented by reference TRBV7-9 and TRBJ2-3, the full variable domain reads DTGVSQNPRHKITKRGQNVTFRCDPISEHNRLYWYRQTLGQGPEFLTYFQNEAQLEKSRLLSDRFSAERPKGSFSTLEIQRTEQGDSAMYLCASSVLARGHTQYFGPGTRLTVL.

The chain is built from TRBV13 and TRBJ2-3; D gene unclear. Per the germline V gene, CDR1 is PRHDT and CDR2 is FYEKMQ (reference sequence). The CDR3 is 14 amino acids. V lost 4 bases, J lost 2 bases, and 10 bases lay in between. CDR3 coding DNA: TGTGCCAGCAGCTCCGATACCTTCACAGATACGCAGTATTTT. Protein: CASSSDTFTDTQYF.

This clonotype has ten or more counts. V usage is TRBV5-1 and J usage is TRBJ2-2; no clear D. In germline, CDR1 is SGHRS, CDR2 YFSETQ. Trimming removed 1 base from V and 2 bases from J, with 9 bases in between. The CDR3 runs to 15 residues. The CDR3: CASSLFGTNTGELFF. CDR3 in DNA: TGCGCCAGCAGCTTGTTCGGAACCAACACCGGGGAGCTGTTTTTT.

This clonotype was seen once. V usage is TRBV27 and J usage is TRBJ2-3, with a possible D match to TRBD1 (6 bases). V gave up 7 bases and J gave up 4 bases, with 15 bases separating them. Per the germline V gene, CDR1 is MNHEY and CDR2 is SMNVEV (reference sequence). This CDR3 is 14 amino acids long. The CDR3 reads CASTLGGGPDTQYF. CDR3 coding DNA: TGTGCCAGCACCCTAGGTGGGGGCCCAGATACGCAGTATTTT.

This chain links TRBV7-2 with TRBJ2-5, with D perhaps matching TRBD2 (5 bases). The end of the DNA is better explained by TRBJ2-7, so the J call may be wrong. Germline CDR1 is SGHTA and CDR2 is FQGNSA. CDR3 size: 18 residues. CDR3 protein: CASSLAPLLVIGVGEQYF. In DNA form, the CDR3 reads TGTGCCAGCAGCTTAGCCCCCCTATTGGTTATCGGGGTAGGCGAGCAGTACTTC.

CDR3 coding DNA: TGTGCCAGCAGTCAACCTAACGGCCGGAAAGCTTTCTTT. Protein product: CASSQPNGRKAFF. The chain combines TRBV12-3 or TRBV12-4 with TRBJ1-1; D gene uncertain. V was trimmed by 5 bases and J by 9 bases, leaving 16 bases between them. This CDR3 has 13 residues.

The chain carries TRBV2 and TRBJ2-3; 8 bases fit TRBD1. CDR1 is SNHLY, CDR2 FYNNEI, per germline. The CDR3 extends over 17 amino acids. V shed 3 bases and J 2 bases; nucleotides not matched to a gene: 10. The CDR3 region has the DNA TGTGCCAGCAGTGAGGGACAGGCCAACGATTACACAGATACGCAGTATTTT. As protein: CASSEGQANDYTDTQYF.

This clonotype was seen a handful of times. At one end, the junction sequence differs from germline, possibly due to a read error. This chain connects TRBV7-2 to TRBJ1-4; the match to TRBD1 covers 7 bases. CDR1 and CDR2 from the germline V gene are SGHTA and FQGNSA. This CDR3 comprises 13 residues. This CDR3 reads CASSFYRGEKLFF. In DNA, the CDR3 is TGTGCCAGCAGCTTCTACAGGGGTGAAAAGCTGTTTTTT.

The rearrangement links TRBV5-1 to TRBJ2-7, with 12 nucleotides matching TRBD2. In germline, CDR1 is SGHRS, CDR2 YFSETQ. V shed 0 bases and J 7 bases; nucleotides not matched to a gene: 5. The CDR3 contains 15 residues. The CDR3 spells CASSLASGGAEEQYF. DNA of the CDR3: TGCGCCAGCAGCTTGGCTAGCGGGGGGGCCGAGGAGCAGTACTTC.

This clonotype turned up a few times. The V gene is TRBV2, the J gene TRBJ2-1; TRBD2 might be the D (6 bases). Per germline, CDR1 SNHLY and CDR2 FYNNEI. The CDR3 contains 13 residues. V lost 3 bases, J lost 5 bases, and 8 bases lay in between. The CDR3 bases are TGTGCCAGCAGTGAGGGGGGAAACAATGAGCAGTTCTTC. Translated: CASSEGGNNEQFF.

The chain joins TRBV29-1 to TRBJ2-5; D not resolved. Gene TRBJ2-7 matches the end of the DNA better, so the J call may be wrong. The CDR3 is 12 amino acids. Germline values: CDR1 SQVTM, CDR2 ANQGSEA. CDR3 in DNA: TGCAGCGTTGCACACCAAGCGTACGAGCAGTACTTC. It is translated as CSVAHQAYEQYF.

This clonotype was picked up a small number of times. The V gene is TRBV20-1, the J gene TRBJ1-6, with a possible D match to TRBD1 (6 bases). With 3 bases removed from V and 5 bases from J, the gap between germline ends came to 14 bases. CDR1 is DFQATT and CDR2 is SNEGSKA in the germline V gene (reference sequence). This CDR3 is 15 amino acids long. CDR3 sequence (DNA): TGCAGTGCTAGGCCAGGGGAGAAGGATAATTCACCCCTCCACTTT. This codes for CSARPGEKDNSPLHF.

V is TRBV6-1 and J is TRBJ2-2, with a possible D match to TRBD1 (6 bases). Looked up from germline, CDR1 is MNHNS and CDR2 is SASEGT. The V end lost 5 bases, the J end lost 2 bases, and 21 bases lay between the germline ends. The CDR3 length is 18 residues. This CDR3 is CASSQPPQGLGNTGELFF. The CDR3 coding sequence is TGTGCCAGCAGTCAACCACCCCAGGGGCTCGGCAACACCGGGGAGCTGTTTTTT.

In nucleotides, the CDR3 is TGTGCCAGCAGCCAAGATAGGGGTAATGGGCCCCAGCATTTT. It encodes CASSQDRGNGPQHF. This rearrangement joins TRBV4-2 to TRBJ1-5; a possible D gene is TRBD1 (5 bases). Trimming removed 0 bases from V and 9 bases from J, with 12 bases in between. The V gene's germline CDR1 is LGHNA and CDR2 YNFKEQ. The CDR3 consists of 14 residues.

J is TRBJ2-5 and V is TRBV10-3, with D perhaps matching TRBD2 (6 bases). TRBJ2-7 explains the end of the DNA better; the J call may be wrong. CDR3 length: 12 amino acids. Per germline, CDR1 ENHRY and CDR2 SYGVKD. The CDR3 bases are TGTGCCATCAGTATGACTAGTAGCGAGCAGTACTTC. It yields the protein CAISMTSSEQYF.

The chain carries TRBV24-1 and TRBJ1-6; possible D gene TRBD1, 6 bases. V was shortened by 6 bases and J by 6 bases, with 8 bases between the two germline ends. The CDR3 is 13 residues long. CDR1 is KGHDR and CDR2 is SFDVKD in the germline V gene. Here the CDR3 DNA reads TGTGCCACCAGTATGGACAGTAATTCACCCCTCCACTTT. It is translated as CATSMDSNSPLHF.

This chain joins TRBV15 and TRBJ2-1; 7 nucleotides align to TRBD2. There are 14 residues in the CDR3. Germline CDR1 is LNHNV and CDR2 is YYDKDF (reference sequence). V shed 1 base and J 8 bases; nucleotides not matched to a gene: 5. The DNA of the CDR3 is TGTGCCACCAGCAGAGGACTAGCTGTCGATGAGCAGTTCTTC. Residues: CATSRGLAVDEQFF.

The CDR3 coding sequence is TGCAGTGCATCTGTAGCGGGAGTCTACGAGCAGTACTTC. Protein sequence: CSASVAGVYEQYF. The chain has TRBV20-1 and TRBJ2-5; TRBD2 matches 9 bases. The J call is in doubt because the DNA end fits TRBJ2-7 better. CDR1 is DFQATT and CDR2 is SNEGSKA in the germline V gene (reference sequence). This CDR3 region has 13 residues.

The rearrangement uses TRBV13 and TRBJ2-3, with 12 bases lining up with TRBD2. CDR1 and CDR2 (germline): PRHDT, FYEKMQ (reference sequence). This CDR3 is 17 amino acids long. The junction had 9 bases not matched to a gene; V was cut back by 5 bases and J by 3 bases. The CDR3 loop reads CASSAGLAGLPTDTQYF. The CDR3 DNA follows: TGTGCCAGCAGCGCAGGACTAGCGGGACTCCCTACAGATACGCAGTATTTT. Drawing the rest from reference TRBV13 and TRBJ2-3, the complete variable domain is AAGVIQSPRHLIKEKRETATLKCYPIPRHDTVYWYQQGPGQDPQFLISFYEKMQSDKGSIPDRFSAQQFSDYHSELNMSSLELGDSALYFCASSAGLAGLPTDTQYFGPGTRLTVL.

CDR3 sequence: CASSQDLVAGGSYEQYF. In DNA form, the CDR3 reads TGTGCCAGCAGCCAAGATTTGGTAGCGGGAGGTAGCTACGAGCAGTACTTC. The chain has TRBV3-1 and TRBJ2-4; 10 bases agree with TRBD2. TRBJ2-7 matches the DNA end more closely, so the J call is doubtful. CDR3 length equals 17 residues. The germline V gene encodes CDR1 LGHDT and CDR2 YNNKEL (reference sequence).

The rearrangement joins TRBV20-1 to TRBJ2-7; the match to TRBD2 covers 10 bases. CDR3 length: 15 amino acids. Germline CDR1 and CDR2: DFQATT and SNEGSKA (reference sequence). V was pared by 4 bases and J by 2 bases, with 8 bases of the junction left unmatched. CDR3 amino acids: CSATTILAGTYEQYF. DNA for the CDR3: TGCAGTGCTACAACAATACTAGCGGGGACCTACGAGCAGTACTTC.

The chain couples TRBV20-1 to TRBJ2-1, with no clear D. From germline, CDR1 is DFQATT and CDR2 SNEGSKA (reference sequence). With 4 bases removed from V and 8 bases from J, the gap between germline ends came to 18 bases. The CDR3 sequence is 14 residues long. The CDR3 DNA is TGCAGTGCTAATCGGTGGCCCACGGCGGATGAGCAGTTCTTC. Protein sequence: CSANRWPTADEQFF.

The rearrangement joins TRBV29-1 to TRBJ2-3; no clear D. The CDR3 has 13 residues. V was pared by 5 bases and J by 1 base, with 10 bases between. CDR1 and CDR2 from the germline V gene are SQVTM and ANQGSEA. The CDR3 spells CSVYGSGTDTQYF. CDR3 nucleotides: TGCAGCGTTTATGGGTCGGGCACAGATACGCAGTATTTT.

The chain couples TRBV4-1 to TRBJ2-7; D is perhaps TRBD1 (6 bases). Trimming stripped 0 bases from V and 0 bases from J, with 27 bases between. Germline V gene data show CDR1 as MGHRA and CDR2 as YSYEKL. This CDR3 has 21 residues. The CDR3 DNA reads as TGCGCCAGCAGCCAAGATAACCTGGGACACCCTCGACCTAAGAGCTCCTACGAGCAGTACTTC. This codes for CASSQDNLGHPRPKSSYEQYF.